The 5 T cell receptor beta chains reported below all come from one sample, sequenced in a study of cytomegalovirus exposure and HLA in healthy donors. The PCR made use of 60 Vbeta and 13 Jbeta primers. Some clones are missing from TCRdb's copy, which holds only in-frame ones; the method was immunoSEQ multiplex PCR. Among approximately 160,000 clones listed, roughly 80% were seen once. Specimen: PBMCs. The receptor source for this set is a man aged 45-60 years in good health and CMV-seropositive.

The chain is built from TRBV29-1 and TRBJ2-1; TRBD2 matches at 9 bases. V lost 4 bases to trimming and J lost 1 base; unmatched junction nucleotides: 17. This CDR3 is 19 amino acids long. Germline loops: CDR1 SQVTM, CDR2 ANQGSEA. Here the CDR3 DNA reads TGCAGCGTTGGCCGCTCCGGCGGGAGGGGCGGTAGATCCTACAATGAGCAGTTCTTC. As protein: CSVGRSGGRGGRSYNEQFF.

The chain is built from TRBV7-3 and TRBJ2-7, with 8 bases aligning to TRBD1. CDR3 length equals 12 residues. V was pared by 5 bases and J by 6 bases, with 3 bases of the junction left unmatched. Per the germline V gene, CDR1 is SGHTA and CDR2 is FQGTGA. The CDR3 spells CASSATGGEQYF. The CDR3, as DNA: TGTGCCAGCAGCGCTACAGGGGGCGAGCAGTACTTC.

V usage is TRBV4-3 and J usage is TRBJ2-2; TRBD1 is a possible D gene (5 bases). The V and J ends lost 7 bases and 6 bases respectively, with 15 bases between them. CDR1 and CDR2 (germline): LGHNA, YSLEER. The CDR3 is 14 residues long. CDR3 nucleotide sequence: TGCGCCAGCACCACCACCCAGGGATCCGGGGAGCTGTTTTTT. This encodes CASTTTQGSGELFF.

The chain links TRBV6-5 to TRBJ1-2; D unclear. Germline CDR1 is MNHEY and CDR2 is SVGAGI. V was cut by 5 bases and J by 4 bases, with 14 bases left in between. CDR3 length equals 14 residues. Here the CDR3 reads CASSPHGSGYGYTF. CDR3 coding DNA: TGTGCCAGCAGTCCCCATGGGTCGGGCTATGGCTACACCTTC.

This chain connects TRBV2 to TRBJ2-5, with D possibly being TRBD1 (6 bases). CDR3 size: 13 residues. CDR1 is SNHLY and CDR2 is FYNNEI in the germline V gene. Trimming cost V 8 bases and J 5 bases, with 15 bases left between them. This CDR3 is CASAGTQGETQYF. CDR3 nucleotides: TGTGCCAGCGCCGGGACCCAGGGGGAGACCCAGTACTTC.